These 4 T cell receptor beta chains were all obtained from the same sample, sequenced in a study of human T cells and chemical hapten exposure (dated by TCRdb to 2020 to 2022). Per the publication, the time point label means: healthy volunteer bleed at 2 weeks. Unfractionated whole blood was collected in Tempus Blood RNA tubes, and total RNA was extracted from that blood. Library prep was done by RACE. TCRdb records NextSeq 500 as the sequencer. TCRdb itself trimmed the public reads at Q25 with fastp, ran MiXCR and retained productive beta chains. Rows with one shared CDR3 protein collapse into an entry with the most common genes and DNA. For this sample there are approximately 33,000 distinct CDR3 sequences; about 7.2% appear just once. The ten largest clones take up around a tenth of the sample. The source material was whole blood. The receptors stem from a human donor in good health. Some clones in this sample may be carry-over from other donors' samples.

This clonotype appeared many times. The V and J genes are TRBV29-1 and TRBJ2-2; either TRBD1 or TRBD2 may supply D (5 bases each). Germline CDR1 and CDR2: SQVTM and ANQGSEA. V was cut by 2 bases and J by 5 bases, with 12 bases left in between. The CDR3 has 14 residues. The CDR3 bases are TGCAGCGTTGAATGGGCCAGGGAGACCGGGGAGCTGTTTTTT. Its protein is CSVEWARETGELFF.

CDR3 coding DNA: TGTGCCAGCAGTTTTAGGGGCGGGGGAGAAGAGACCCAGTACTTC. Protein product: CASSFRGGGEETQYF. The chain has TRBV12-3 or TRBV12-4 and TRBJ2-5; 7 bases are a match to TRBD2. J was trimmed by 3 bases and V by 3 bases; bases with no gene match: 7. This CDR3 comprises 15 residues.

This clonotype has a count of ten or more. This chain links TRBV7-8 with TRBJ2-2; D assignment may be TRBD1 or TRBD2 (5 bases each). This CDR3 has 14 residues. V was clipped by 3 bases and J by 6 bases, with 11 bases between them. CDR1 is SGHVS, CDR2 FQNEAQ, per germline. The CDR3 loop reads CASSLQGDAGELFF. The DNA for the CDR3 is TGTGCCAGCAGCTTGCAGGGAGACGCCGGGGAGCTGTTTTTT.

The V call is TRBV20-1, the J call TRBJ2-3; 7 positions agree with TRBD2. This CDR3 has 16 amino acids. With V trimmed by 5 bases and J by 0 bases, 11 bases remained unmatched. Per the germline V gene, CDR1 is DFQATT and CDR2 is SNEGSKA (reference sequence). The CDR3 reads CSASRPSGRSTDTQYF. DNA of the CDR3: TGCAGTGCTTCTCGACCTAGCGGAAGAAGCACAGATACGCAGTATTTT.